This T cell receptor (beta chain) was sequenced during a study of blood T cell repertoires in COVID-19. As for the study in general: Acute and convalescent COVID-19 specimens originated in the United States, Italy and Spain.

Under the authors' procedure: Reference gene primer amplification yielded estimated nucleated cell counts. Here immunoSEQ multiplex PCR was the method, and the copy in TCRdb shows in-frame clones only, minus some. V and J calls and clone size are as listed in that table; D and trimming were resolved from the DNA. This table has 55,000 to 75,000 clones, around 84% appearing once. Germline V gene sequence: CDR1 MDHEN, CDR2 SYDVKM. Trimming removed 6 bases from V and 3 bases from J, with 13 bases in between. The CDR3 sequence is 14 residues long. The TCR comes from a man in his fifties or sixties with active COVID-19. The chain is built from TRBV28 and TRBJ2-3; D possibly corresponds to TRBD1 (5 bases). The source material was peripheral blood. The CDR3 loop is CASSFSRATDTQYF. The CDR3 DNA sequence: TGTGCCAGCAGCTTCTCCAGGGCGACAGATACGCAGTATTTT.